A selection of T cell receptor beta chains follows, all from one sample in a study of OX40 agonist ivuxolimab in advanced cancers. Profiling relied on immunoSEQ multiplex PCR, and the TCRdb table lists in-frame clones only, not all of them. The repertoire holds 80,000 or so clones, with 80% to 90% as singletons. The sample was CD4+ or CD8+ T cells sorted from blood, taken in a trial of the OX40 agonist ivuxolimab. The receptors shown here come from an adult with an advanced solid tumor such as melanoma, head and neck, liver or kidney cancer. CDR3s include the opening cysteine and the closing phenylalanine or tryptophan. A D gene is named only where the DNA matches it firmly. Size is stated for part of the rows, as once, few or many counts, or as a class when the clone is expanded.

abundance	d_gene	j_gene	v_gene	CDR3nt	CDR3aa
NA	NA	TRBJ2-7	TRBV21-1	TGTGCCAGCAGCAAGCAGGGTATGATCTCGGACGAGCAGTACTTC	CASSKQGMISDEQYF
once	NA	TRBJ1-3	TRBV3-2	TGTGCCAGCAGCCCAGAGACTCATTTT	CASSPETHF
NA	NA	TRBJ2-7	TRBV10-3	TGTGCCATCAGTGAGCCACCGGGCGGCTCCTACGAGCAGTACTTC	CAISEPPGGSYEQYF
NA	NA	TRBJ2-7	TRBV5-5	TGTGCCAGCAGCCCCGGTTGGGGGGCGAGCTACGAGCAGTACTTC	CASSPGWGASYEQYF
NA	TRBD1	TRBJ1-2	TRBV13	TGTGCCAGCATCCGCTCGAGCAGGGACAGGGTATATGGCTACACCTTC	CASIRSSRDRVYGYTF
NA	TRBD2	TRBJ2-1	TRBV6-6	TGTGCCAGCAGTTACTCTAGCGGGGGGGCCTACAATGAGCAGTTCTTC	CASSYSSGGAYNEQFF
NA	TRBD1	TRBJ1-2	TRBV10-1	TGCGCCAGCAGTGAGTCCCAGGGGGCTGGCTACACCTTC	CASSESQGAGYTF
few	TRBD2	TRBJ2-1	TRBV5-1	TGCGCCAGCAGCCTGCGAGGAGGACTAGCGGGCATTCCCTCCTACAATGAGCAGTTCTTC	CASSLRGGLAGIPSYNEQFF
NA	TRBD1	TRBJ2-6	TRBV28	TGTGCCAGCCATGGCACAGGGGCTGGGGCCAACGTCCTGACTTTC	CASHGTGAGANVLTF
NA	NA	TRBJ2-7	TRBV30	TGTGCCTGGGATTCGGGCGGGGCAGACGAGCAGTACTTC	CAWDSGGADEQYF
NA	NA	TRBJ2-3	TRBV5-1	TGCGCCAGCAGCTGGGTGGGGGGCACAGATACGCAGTATTTT	CASSWVGGTDTQYF
few	NA	TRBJ2-7	TRBV2	TGTGCCAGCAGTGATAGATCCTGGGCCAGTTTGGACTACGAGCAGTACTTC	CASSDRSWASLDYEQYF
NA	NA	TRBJ1-5	TRBV11-2	TGTGCCAGCAGCCCCGAGAGGGATCAGCCCCAGCATTTT	CASSPERDQPQHF
NA	NA	TRBJ2-7	TRBV5-6	TGTGCCAGCAGTTCCGGGCCAAACTACGAGCAGTACTTC	CASSSGPNYEQYF
NA	NA	TRBJ1-1	TRBV10-3	TGTGCCATCAGTGGGGGGTGGGACACTGAAGCTTTCTTT	CAISGGWDTEAFF
NA	NA	TRBJ2-4	TRBV30	TGTGCCTGGAGCTCCCCTCGAGGTGGAAACATTCAGTACTTC	CAWSSPRGGNIQYF
NA	NA	TRBJ1-2	TRBV14	TGTGCCAGCAGCCAAGATTATCCGCATGGCTACACCTTC	CASSQDYPHGYTF
NA	TRBD1	TRBJ1-1	TRBV6-5	TGTGCCAGCCTAGACAGGGGGAACACTGAAGCTTTCTTT	CASLDRGNTEAFF
NA	NA	TRBJ2-5	TRBV5-4	TGTGCCAGCAGCTCCCGTGGCCCAGAGACCCAGTACTTC	CASSSRGPETQYF
NA	TRBD1	TRBJ1-1	TRBV6-6	TGTGCCAGCAGGGGGACAGGGGGCGATGGGGCTTTCTTT	CASRGTGGDGAFF
NA	NA	TRBJ2-2	TRBV19	TGTGCCAGTAGTATGTTCACAGGACCCACCGGGGAGCTGTTTTTT	CASSMFTGPTGELFF
NA	TRBD2	TRBJ2-7	TRBV7-8	TGTGCCAGCAGCTTAAGCGGGGGCTCCTACGAGCAGTACTTC	CASSLSGGSYEQYF
NA	NA	TRBJ1-2	TRBV2	TGTGCCAGCAGTGTCGGCAGGGAATTTGGCTACACCTTC	CASSVGREFGYTF
NA	NA	TRBJ1-4	TRBV5-5	TGTGCCAGCAGCCCCCGCGGGGGAGGTGGCGGAAAACTGTTTTTT	CASSPRGGGGGKLFF
NA	TRBD1	TRBJ2-3	TRBV9	TGTGCCAGCAGCGTGACAGGGGCGAGGGGCACAGATACGCAGTATTTT	CASSVTGARGTDTQYF
NA	NA	TRBJ1-1	TRBV15	TGTGCCACCAGCAGATACCCCCGGGACCCGGGGGACACTGAAGCTTTCTTT	CATSRYPRDPGDTEAFF
NA	NA	TRBJ2-7	TRBV28	TGTGCCAGCAGTTTTCCCTTCGGCCGAGACTCCTACGAGCAGTACTTC	CASSFPFGRDSYEQYF
NA	NA	TRBJ1-2	TRBV20-1	TGCAGTGCTAGATATCAGTCTGGCTACACCTTC	CSARYQSGYTF